The 23 T cell receptor beta chains in this list originate from one sample, sequenced in a study of blood T cell repertoires in COVID-19. The table came from immunoSEQ multiplex PCR; TCRdb's copy has only in-frame clones and leaves some out. The data show about 240,000 clones, around 90% seen once. The specimen was peripheral blood. The receptors were sampled from a woman aged 65 to 85 with active or convalescent COVID-19.

The J gene is TRBJ1-5, the V gene TRBV12-3 or TRBV12-4; D might be TRBD1 (6 bases). This CDR3 spans 13 amino acids. V lost 9 bases and J 7 bases, leaving 16 bases between the germline ends. CDR3 DNA: TGTGCCAGTCTACAGGGTTCGGGGCAGCCCCAGCATTTT. Its translation: CASLQGSGQPQHF.

The V gene is TRBV7-2, the J gene TRBJ1-5; 9 bases map to TRBD1. Germline loops: CDR1 SGHTA, CDR2 FQGNSA. This CDR3 region has 15 residues. The V segment lost 4 bases and the J segment 7 bases; nucleotides outside the gene matches: 8. The CDR3 sequence: CASSSGQGFDQPQHF. The CDR3 DNA reads as TGTGCCAGCAGCTCCGGACAGGGGTTTGACCAGCCCCAGCATTTT.

V usage is TRBV16 and J usage is TRBJ1-5; D gene uncertain. Per the germline V gene, CDR1 is KGHSY and CDR2 is FQNENV. CDR3 length equals 13 residues. V was cut by 6 bases and J by 4 bases, with 10 bases left in between. The CDR3 reads CASSRTENQPQHF. DNA of the CDR3: TGTGCCAGCAGTCGCACAGAAAATCAGCCCCAGCATTTT.

The table lists this clone with a few counts. The chain uses TRBV7-9 and TRBJ1-2; 10 bases line up with TRBD1. The CDR3 length is 14 residues. V gave up 1 base and J gave up 6 bases; unmatched junction bases: 2. CDR1 and CDR2 (germline): SEHNR, FQNEAQ (reference sequence). The CDR3 region is CASSLGGTGDGYTF. CDR3 sequence (DNA): TGTGCCAGCAGCTTAGGCGGGACAGGGGATGGCTACACCTTC.

The chain links TRBV9 to TRBJ2-5; a weak D match, TRBD2 (6 bases). Germline assignment: CDR1 SGDLS and CDR2 YYNGEE. The V end was cut by 4 bases, the J end by 3 bases, with 22 bases between. The CDR3 is 17 amino acids. The CDR3 bases are TGTGCCAGCAGCCGGGCGGCGGGATTTCCAAATAAAGAGACCCAGTACTTC. This sequence encodes CASSRAAGFPNKETQYF.

This chain joins TRBV19 and TRBJ2-7; possible D gene TRBD2, 5 bases. The CDR3 extends over 15 amino acids. V was pared by 4 bases and J by 3 bases, with 16 bases between. Germline V gene data show CDR1 as LNHDA and CDR2 as SQIVND (reference sequence). The CDR3 DNA is TGTGCCAGTAGTAACCGGGGAAACAAAATCTACGAGCAGTACTTC. Protein product: CASSNRGNKIYEQYF.

This rearrangement joins TRBV24-1 to TRBJ2-3, with D possibly TRBD1 on 6 matching bases. Per the germline V gene, CDR1 is KGHDR and CDR2 is SFDVKD. The ends were cut back, 0 bases at V and 3 bases at J, with 15 bases in the middle. CDR3 size: 17 residues. The CDR3 protein is CATSDLMGAGGTDTQYF. Written as DNA, the CDR3 is TGTGCCACCAGTGATTTGATGGGGGCTGGAGGAACAGATACGCAGTATTTT.

The rearrangement joins TRBV20-1 to TRBJ1-1, with no clear D. Looked up from germline, CDR1 is DFQATT and CDR2 is SNEGSKA (reference sequence). V was cut by 7 bases and J by 0 bases, with 6 bases left in between. The CDR3 spans 11 residues. As DNA, the CDR3 is TGCAGTGGGGCATTGAACACTGAAGCTTTCTTT. Translating it yields CSGALNTEAFF.

Remarks on this clone: Its ends do not fully match the called genes, so a read error is possible. V gene TRBV5-1 combines with J gene TRBJ1-1; possibly TRBD1 for D (5 bases). Per the germline V gene, CDR1 is SGHRS and CDR2 is YFSETQ. The CDR3 covers 15 residues. The CDR3 here is CTSSSGGTENTEAFF. CDR3 in DNA: TGCACCAGCAGCTCGGGAGGGACTGAGAACACTGAAGCTTTCTTT.

The J gene is TRBJ1-3, the V gene TRBV5-1, with no clear D. In germline, CDR1 is SGHRS, CDR2 YFSETQ. The CDR3 runs to 17 residues. V dropped 0 bases and J dropped 0 bases, with 13 bases sitting between them. CDR3 DNA: TGCGCCAGCAGCTTGGTTCGGGGAGGGCCCTCTGGAAACACCATATATTTT. As protein: CASSLVRGGPSGNTIYF.

A few counts support this clone. The V call is TRBV18, the J call TRBJ2-2; TRBD2 matches at 11 bases. This CDR3 has 14 amino acids. The germline V gene encodes CDR1 KGHSH and CDR2 LQKENI. After removal of 8 bases from V and 6 bases from J, the junction contained 5 bases not matched to a gene. CDR3 DNA sequence: TGTGCCAGCCGACTGGGACTAGCGGCCGGGGAGCTGTTTTTT. Amino acid sequence: CASRLGLAAGELFF.

V gene TRBV7-8 combines with J gene TRBJ1-6, with 10 bases that match TRBD1. The CDR3 consists of 17 residues. Germline trimming cut 4 bases from V and 9 bases from J; bases unmatched to any gene: 12. Germline V lookup: CDR1 SGHVS, CDR2 FQNEAQ. CDR3: CASSSRATGGVSSPLHF. As DNA, the CDR3 is TGTGCCAGCAGCTCCCGAGCGACAGGGGGCGTATCTTCACCCCTCCACTTT.

In the case of this clone: At one end, the junction sequence differs from germline, possibly due to a read error. The rearrangement links TRBV18 to TRBJ2-5; D might be TRBD1 (6 bases). This CDR3 spans 15 amino acids. CDR1 KGHSH and CDR2 LQKENI come from the germline V gene. CDR3 DNA: TGTGCCAGCTCTCCACTCCAAGGACAGCAAGAGACCCAGTACTTC. As protein: CASSPLQGQQETQYF.

The chain links TRBV18 to TRBJ2-7; D remains unclear. Trimming stripped 6 bases from V and 5 bases from J, with 11 bases between. This CDR3 has 12 amino acids. CDR1 KGHSH and CDR2 LQKENI come from the germline V gene. In DNA form, the CDR3 reads TGTGCCAGCTCGTCCGGTAGCAACGAGCAGTACTTC. Protein: CASSSGSNEQYF. Full variable domain (missing parts from reference TRBV18 and TRBJ2-7): NAGVMQNPRHLVRRRGQEARLRCSPMKGHSHVYWYRQLPEEGLKFMVYLQKENIIDESGMPKERFSAEFPKEGPSILRIQQVVRGDSAAYFCASSSGSNEQYFGPGTRLTVT.

The V call is TRBV2, the J call TRBJ1-5; D possibly corresponds to TRBD1 (5 bases). The CDR3 runs to 14 residues. CDR1 and CDR2 from the germline V gene are SNHLY and FYNNEI. Trimming removed 7 bases from V and 6 bases from J, with 16 bases in between. The CDR3 protein is CASKWTQLSQPQHF. CDR3 nucleotides: TGTGCCAGCAAGTGGACACAACTTAGTCAGCCCCAGCATTTT.

The chain employs TRBV5-4 and TRBJ2-3, with 9 bases matching TRBD2. The CDR3 extends over 15 amino acids. CDR1 and CDR2 from the germline V gene are SGHNT and YYREEE (reference sequence). V shed 4 bases and J 1 base; nucleotides not matched to a gene: 4. DNA for the CDR3: TGTGCCAGCAGCACCCAGCGGGGGGGCACAGATACGCAGTATTTT. This sequence encodes CASSTQRGGTDTQYF.

The rearrangement uses TRBV13 and TRBJ1-1; D unclear. V shed 2 bases and J shed 10 bases, with 8 bases lying between them. Germline values: CDR1 PRHDT, CDR2 FYEKMQ (reference sequence). This CDR3 has 11 residues. Here the CDR3 DNA reads TGTGCCAGCAGCTTAAGTTCGGGAGCTTTCTTT. It translates to CASSLSSGAFF.

The V gene is TRBV7-9, the J gene TRBJ1-1; 7 bases agree with TRBD1. This CDR3 is 12 amino acids long. Germline V gives CDR1 SEHNR, CDR2 FQNEAQ (reference sequence). The V segment lost 10 bases and the J segment 5 bases; nucleotides outside the gene matches: 7. The CDR3 DNA reads TGTGCCATAGACAGGGCGAAGACTGAAGCTTTCTTT. This encodes CAIDRAKTEAFF.

The J gene is TRBJ2-5, the V gene TRBV18; possibly TRBD2 for D (5 bases). This CDR3 is built from 17 residues. Germline CDR1 KGHSH, CDR2 LQKENI. The V end lost 2 bases, the J end lost 5 bases, and 21 bases lay between the germline ends. CDR3 residues: CASSPSLGIGRGETQYF. CDR3 DNA sequence: TGTGCCAGCTCACCATCCTTAGGGATTGGAAGAGGGGAGACCCAGTACTTC.

The genes are TRBV5-1 and TRBJ1-2; 8 bases match TRBD1. Germline CDR1 and CDR2: SGHRS and YFSETQ. Trimming at V came to 4 bases and at J to 9 bases, leaving 11 bases not matched to a gene. There are 14 residues in the CDR3. The CDR3 protein is CASSPTAGGASYTF. The CDR3 nucleotides are TGCGCCAGCAGCCCGACAGCAGGGGGCGCGAGCTACACCTTC.

V usage is TRBV10-3 and J usage is TRBJ1-3; D gene uncertain. Trimming took 3 bases from V and 16 from J, leaving 16 bases between them. In germline, CDR1 is ENHRY, CDR2 SYGVKD. The CDR3 length is 12 residues. The CDR3 DNA is TGTGCCATCAGTGACCCAATAGCCGCCTATTATTTT. Amino acids: CAISDPIAAYYF.

This clone was seen just once. This sequence joins TRBV5-1 and TRBJ1-5; 10 nucleotides line up with TRBD1. Germline-derived CDR1 and CDR2 are SGHRS and YFSETQ. The CDR3 runs to 19 residues. Trimming at V came to 3 bases and at J to 4 bases, leaving 16 bases not matched to a gene. The CDR3 sequence: CASSSDRGRDRGPNQPQHF. The CDR3 bases are TGCGCCAGCAGCTCGGACCGGGGCCGGGACAGGGGTCCAAATCAGCCCCAGCATTTT.

The chain links TRBV7-9 to TRBJ1-4, with TRBD1 identical over 9 bases. With 5 bases clipped from V and 0 bases from J, the junction kept 13 bases outside the gene matches. This CDR3 region has 19 residues. Germline CDR1 is SEHNR and CDR2 is FQNEAQ (reference sequence). The CDR3 spells CASSRLPTGGPATNEKLFF. The CDR3 DNA sequence: TGTGCCAGCAGCCGACTCCCGACAGGGGGGCCTGCAACTAATGAAAAACTGTTTTTT.